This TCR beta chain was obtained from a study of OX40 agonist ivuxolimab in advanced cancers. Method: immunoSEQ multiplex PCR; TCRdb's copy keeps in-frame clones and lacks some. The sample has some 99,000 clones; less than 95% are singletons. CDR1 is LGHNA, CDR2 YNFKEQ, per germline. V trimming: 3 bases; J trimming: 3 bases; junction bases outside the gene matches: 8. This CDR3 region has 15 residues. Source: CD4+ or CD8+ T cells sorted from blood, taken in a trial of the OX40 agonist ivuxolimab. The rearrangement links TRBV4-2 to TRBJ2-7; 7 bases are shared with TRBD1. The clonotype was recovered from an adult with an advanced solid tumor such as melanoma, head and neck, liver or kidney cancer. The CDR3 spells CASSQLPGTDYEQYF. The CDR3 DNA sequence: TGTGCCAGCAGCCAGCTCCCCGGGACAGACTACGAGCAGTACTTC.